One and the same sample provided the 10 T cell receptor beta chains below, sequenced in a study of patients and donors after allogeneic stem cell transplantation. MiXCR, run by TCRdb on the RT-PCR reads, gives a single entry per CDR3 protein. Among about 410,000 distinct CDR3 sequences listed, 16% were seen once. Sequences were obtained from blood, either unsorted or a sorted T cell fraction (not recorded which). These receptors originate from a human donor who was either an allogeneic HSCT recipient or a stem cell or donor lymphocyte infusion donor (not recorded which). It is not recorded whose cells these are; they may come from a transplant donor.

This clonotype has more than one count but fewer than ten. The chain has TRBV7-9 and TRBJ2-1; no firm D call. CDR1 and CDR2 (germline): SEHNR, FQNEAQ (reference sequence). Trimming took 3 bases from V and 6 from J, leaving 9 bases between them. The length of the CDR3 is 13 residues. DNA of the CDR3: TGTGCCAGCAGCTTTGTTAATCCCAATGAGCAGTTCTTC. Translating gives CASSFVNPNEQFF.

For the CDR3, the DNA is TGCGCCAGCAGCCAAGAGAAACCGAACACCGGGGAGCTGTTTTTT. Translation: CASSQEKPNTGELFF. The chain uses TRBV4-3 and TRBJ2-2; D gene ambiguous. Trimming took off 0 bases at V and 0 bases at J, with 5 bases between the two ends. The germline V gene encodes CDR1 LGHNA and CDR2 YSLEER. This CDR3 region has 15 residues.

V is TRBV24-1 and J is TRBJ1-5; no clear D. From germline, CDR1 is KGHDR and CDR2 SFDVKD. CDR3 size: 16 residues. V lost 3 bases and J lost 2, with 13 bases in between. The CDR3 DNA reads TGTGCCACCAGTGATGCCCTCGGGTCAGGCAATCAGCCCCAGCATTTT. Translating gives CATSDALGSGNQPQHF.

The chain combines TRBV7-9 with TRBJ1-4; no reliable D call. The CDR3 extends over 14 amino acids. Germline CDR1 and CDR2: SEHNR and FQNEAQ (reference sequence). Trimming took 5 bases from V and 5 from J, leaving 12 bases between them. The CDR3 bases are TGTGCCAGCAGCCGACCCTCACTCAATGAAAAACTGTTTTTT. Amino acid sequence: CASSRPSLNEKLFF. Drawing the rest from reference TRBV7-9 and TRBJ1-4, the complete variable domain is DTGVSQNPRHKITKRGQNVTFRCDPISEHNRLYWYRQTLGQGPEFLTYFQNEAQLEKSRLLSDRFSAERPKGSFSTLEIQRTEQGDSAMYLCASSRPSLNEKLFFGSGTQLSVL.

This clonotype was counted a few times. This sequence joins TRBV5-1 and TRBJ1-1; 7 bases fit TRBD1. CDR3 length equals 14 residues. The trim removed 1 base at V and 0 bases at J, leaving 0 bases unmatched. From germline, CDR1 is SGHRS and CDR2 YFSETQ. CDR3 sequence reads: CASSLTGVNTEAFF. CDR3 coding DNA: TGCGCCAGCAGCTTGACAGGGGTGAACACTGAAGCTTTCTTT.

The J gene is TRBJ1-6, the V gene TRBV3-1, with no clear D. Germline CDR1 reads LGHDT; CDR2 reads YNNKEL (reference sequence). V lost 6 bases and J lost 9, with 9 bases in between. CDR3 length equals 12 residues. CDR3 nucleotide sequence: TGTGCCAGCAGGTCCCGGAGTTCACCCCTCCACTTT. The encoded protein is CASRSRSSPLHF.

The chain combines TRBV4-1 with TRBJ1-3; no clear D. Germline CDR1 is MGHRA and CDR2 is YSYEKL. Trimming cost V 2 bases and J 4 bases, with 6 bases left between them. CDR3 length: 13 amino acids. The DNA of the CDR3 is TGCGCCAGCAGCCAATTTCACGGAAACACCATATATTTT. It codes for CASSQFHGNTIYF.

This clonotype was seen a few times. The chain employs TRBV6-2 or TRBV6-3 and TRBJ2-1; D not resolved. The length of the CDR3 is 13 residues. The V and J ends lost 7 bases and 1 base respectively, with 8 bases between them. The germline CDR1 and CDR2 sequences are MNHEY and SVGEGT. The CDR3 sequence is CASIGVSYNEQFF. CDR3 coding DNA: TGTGCCAGCATCGGAGTTTCCTACAATGAGCAGTTCTTC.

This clonotype occurred a few times. This chain links TRBV5-1 with TRBJ2-3, with D hard to call. Per germline, CDR1 SGHRS and CDR2 YFSETQ. This CDR3 spans 15 amino acids. V dropped 0 bases and J dropped 5 bases, with 13 bases sitting between them. CDR3 sequence: CASSLGELKVDTQYF. CDR3 sequence (DNA): TGCGCCAGCAGCTTGGGTGAACTTAAGGTAGATACGCAGTATTTT.

This clonotype was detected only a few times. The chain uses TRBV2 and TRBJ1-1; D is undetermined. The length of the CDR3 is 14 residues. With 11 bases removed from V and 0 bases from J, the gap between germline ends came to 16 bases. The germline V gene encodes CDR1 SNHLY and CDR2 FYNNEI. CDR3 sequence (DNA): TGTGCCCTCACGTATCAGCTACTGAACACTGAAGCTTTCTTT. This translates into CALTYQLLNTEAFF. Drawing the rest from reference TRBV2 and TRBJ1-1, the complete variable domain is EPEVTQTPSHQVTQMGQEVILRCVPISNHLYFYWYRQILGQKVEFLVSFYNNEISEKSEIFDDQFSVERPDGSNFTLKIRSTKLEDSAMYFCALTYQLLNTEAFFGQGTRLTVV.